This T cell receptor beta chain was profiled in a study of blood T cells in healthy people across ages. Trimming removed 5 bases from V and 7 bases from J, with 18 bases in between. This CDR3 is built from 15 residues. CDR1 and CDR2 (germline): MNHEY, SVGEGT. There were healthy Caucasian individuals from Russia, aged about 6 to 95, serving as donors. In its sample, this clonotype was seen a few times. Primed by a sample-barcoded 5' primer and a J-beta primer mix, a second PCR proceeded for 7 to 11 cycles. TCRdb used MiXCR to reprocess the 5' RACE reads, holding one entry per CDR3 protein. This table has approximately 1,700,000 distinct CDR3 sequences, about 39% appearing once.

The TCR sequence derives from a human donor in good health. The J gene is TRBJ1-5, the V gene TRBV6-2 or TRBV6-3, with a tentative D call TRBD1 (5 bases). The material sequenced was blood. CDR3 sequence: CASSQRHPGTQPQHF. The DNA for the CDR3 is TGTGCCAGCAGTCAACGGCACCCAGGGACGCAGCCCCAGCATTTT.